The rows below give T cell receptor beta chains drawn from one sample of a study of T cell repertoires in cytomegalovirus infection. In TCRdb, the reads were re-called with MiXCR into one record per CDR3 protein. The sample lists approximately 250,000 distinct CDR3 sequences, 9% to 15% occurring once. Source material: PBMCs. These receptors were obtained from a human donor in good health (CMV status not recorded). Some clones in this sample may be carry-over from other donors' samples. Both conserved end residues are part of each CDR3. D genes are given only for firm matches. Rows give clone size only sometimes, using once, few, many, or a class for an expanded clone.

V,J,D,size,DNA,CDR3
TRBV5-4,TRBJ2-7,-,many,TGTGCCAGCAGTTCCCAGGGGACCTCCTACGAGCAGTACTTC,CASSSQGTSYEQYF
TRBV5-1,TRBJ2-3,TRBD2,few,TGCGCCAGCAGCGGGGCTAGCGGGGGTGCTGCTGATACGCAGTATTTT,CASSGASGGAADTQYF
TRBV6-2/TRBV6-3,TRBJ2-5,TRBD2,many,TGTGCCAGTCGCCGTCCCATAGCGGGGATACAAGAGACCCAGTACTTC,CASRRPIAGIQETQYF
TRBV10-3,TRBJ2-1,-,many,TGTGCCATCGGGGCAGGGAAGTACAATGAGCAGTTCTTC,CAIGAGKYNEQFF
TRBV19,TRBJ1-1,-,few,TGTGCCAGTATCAATCTGTTGAACACTGAAGCTTTCTTT,CASINLLNTEAFF
TRBV7-2,TRBJ2-5,TRBD2,many,TGTGCCAGCAGCTTAGGGGCGGGAGGGCCGGGGGAGACCCAGTACTTC,CASSLGAGGPGETQYF
TRBV28,TRBJ1-2,-,-,TGTGCCAGCAGATTTGGCTTGGCTAACTATGGCTACACCTTC,CASRFGLANYGYTF
TRBV6-2/TRBV6-3,TRBJ1-1,-,-,TGTGCCAGCAGTTACTCCGGGACACCGGTCCTGTACACTGAAGCTTTCTTT,CASSYSGTPVLYTEAFF
TRBV7-2,TRBJ1-2,-,many,TGTGCCAGCAGCCCCTGGACCGGGGGCCCCTATGGCTACACCTTC,CASSPWTGGPYGYTF
TRBV5-4,TRBJ2-3,-,few,TGTGCCAGCAGCCCCGTTGGGATTCTCACAGATACGCAGTATTTT,CASSPVGILTDTQYF
TRBV7-8,TRBJ1-4,-,many,TGTGCCAGCAGCCCCACGGACTTTAATGAAAAACTGTTTTTT,CASSPTDFNEKLFF
TRBV5-4,TRBJ2-1,TRBD2,few,TGTGCCAGCAGCATGACTAGCGGCTCCTACAATGAGCAGTTCTTC,CASSMTSGSYNEQFF
TRBV12-3/TRBV12-4,TRBJ1-2,-,many,TGTGCCAGCAGCAAAGATTCAGACTATGGCTACACCTTC,CASSKDSDYGYTF
TRBV7-2,TRBJ2-3,-,many,TGTGCCAGCAGCCCACCGCCCCCAGATACGCAGTATTTT,CASSPPPPDTQYF
TRBV7-9,TRBJ1-2,TRBD1,many,TGTGCCAGCAGCGGACAGGGGTTTGGCTACACCTTC,CASSGQGFGYTF
TRBV28,TRBJ1-1,-,many,TGTGCCAGCAGTTCTCGAGGAACTGAAGCTTTCTTT,CASSSRGTEAFF
TRBV10-3,TRBJ1-4,-,-,TGTGCCATCAGCAGGGAGGTCACAACTAATGAAAAACTGTTTTTT,CAISREVTTNEKLFF
TRBV7-2,TRBJ1-6,-,many,TGTGCCAGCAGCCCCTTAGCGGTCCGTAATTCACCCCTCCACTTT,CASSPLAVRNSPLHF
TRBV2,TRBJ2-2,TRBD2,many,TGTGCCAGCGGCCCCGCCAGCGGGAGTTTTTTCGGGGAGCTGTTTTTT,CASGPASGSFFGELFF
TRBV28,TRBJ1-2,-,many,TGTGCCAGCAGTTTAGGGGTAGGGGGGAACTATGGCTACACCTTC,CASSLGVGGNYGYTF
TRBV7-8,TRBJ2-3,TRBD2,few,TGTGCCAGCAGCCCTCCGGCGGGAGCGGCAGATACGCAGTATTTT,CASSPPAGAADTQYF
TRBV19,TRBJ2-2,TRBD1,many,TGTGCCAGTAACTGGGGACAGGGGAAAGGTACCGGGGAGCTGTTTTTT,CASNWGQGKGTGELFF
TRBV29-1,TRBJ2-3,TRBD2,few,TGCAGCGTTGAGGGCCTAGCGGGGGTCACAGATACGCAGTATTTT,CSVEGLAGVTDTQYF
TRBV7-3,TRBJ2-2,TRBD1,many,TGTGCCAGCAGTTCGGACAGGGGGACCGGGGAGCTGTTTTTT,CASSSDRGTGELFF
TRBV7-3,TRBJ1-1,-,few,TGTGCCAGCAGCTCTACGGGCGATATGAACACTGAAGCTTTCTTT,CASSSTGDMNTEAFF
TRBV7-3,TRBJ2-5,-,-,TGTGCCAGCAGCTTAACCCCAAGGCAAGAGACCCAGTACTTC,CASSLTPRQETQYF
TRBV5-6,TRBJ2-7,TRBD1,few,TGTGCCAGCAGTTCCGACAGGGGGAACTACGAGCAGTACTTC,CASSSDRGNYEQYF
TRBV29-1,TRBJ2-3,-,few,TGCAGCGTTGAACCCCAGCGCGGGAGCACAGATACGCAGTATTTT,CSVEPQRGSTDTQYF
TRBV7-2,TRBJ2-5,-,many,TGTGCCAGCGGCCCCGGGACACTCCAAGGAGAGACCCAGTACTTC,CASGPGTLQGETQYF
TRBV7-2,TRBJ1-2,TRBD1,many,TGTGCCAGCAGCTTAGGGGGACAGGGAAGTACCTATGGCTACACCTTC,CASSLGGQGSTYGYTF
TRBV4-3,TRBJ1-5,-,many,TGCGCCAGCAGCCGTACTTATAGCAATCAGCCCCAGCATTTT,CASSRTYSNQPQHF
TRBV29-1,TRBJ1-1,-,few,TGCAGCGTGACAGTGAACACTGAAGCTTTCTTT,CSVTVNTEAFF
TRBV20-1,TRBJ2-7,-,-,TGCAGTGCTAGGGGCAGGGTTACTTACGAGCAGTACTTC,CSARGRVTYEQYF
TRBV6-1,TRBJ1-1,TRBD1,many,TGTGCCAGCAGGACTCGGGACAGGGTCAGCACTGAAGCTTTCTTT,CASRTRDRVSTEAFF
TRBV5-5,TRBJ2-3,TRBD1,-,TGTGCCAGCAGCTCTCGGGACAGGGTGGGAGATACGCAGTATTTT,CASSSRDRVGDTQYF
TRBV28,TRBJ1-2,-,many,TGTGCCAGCACTATAGGGGGGGCGGACGTCAATTACTATGGCTACACCTTC,CASTIGGADVNYYGYTF
TRBV28,TRBJ2-4,-,many,TGTGCCAGCAACTCGGGCGGGCCCAAAAACATTCAGTACTTC,CASNSGGPKNIQYF
TRBV11-2,TRBJ2-5,TRBD1,many,TGTGCCAGCAGCCCCGAAGGCAGGGGGCGAGGTGAGACCCAGTACTTC,CASSPEGRGRGETQYF
TRBV28,TRBJ2-7,TRBD1,few,TGTGCCAGCAGTGGGAACGGACAGGGTGACTCCTACGAGCAGTACTTC,CASSGNGQGDSYEQYF
TRBV7-2,TRBJ2-3,-,many,TGTGCCAGCAGCTTAAGGAGGCCCGACAGTTCTACGCAGTATTTT,CASSLRRPDSSTQYF
TRBV24-1,TRBJ1-5,-,few,TGTGCCACTCCCCCGGCAGCTGATAGCAATCAGCCCCAGCATTTT,CATPPAADSNQPQHF